This T cell receptor beta chain was identified during a study of identical twins listed by TCRdb under 2016. About the investigation overall: TCR alpha and beta repertoires from monozygotic twins, unrelated adults of various ages and cord blood were deep-sequenced to test whether fetal clonotypes persist. Replicate twin experiments were performed at different times using different library preparation protocols to rule out contamination.

Overall study outcomes, separate from this receptor: Out-of-frame TCR alpha sharing in monozygotic twins was systematically underestimated by recombination models, whereas sharing between unrelated individuals was in agreement with the recombination models. Because the same donors could not be followed over many years, conclusions were based on cross-sectional statistical analysis. Zero-insertion analyses could be partly confounded by invariant T cells such as MAIT and iNKT, though diverse VJ usage argued against such confounding for most clonotypes. Compared with coincidental sharing between unrelated individuals, out-of-frame TCR alpha sequences shared between twins showed an excess of sequences with low generation probability. The excess sharing between twins in beta out-of-frame sequences was weaker because fewer shared sequences reduced the signal-to-noise ratio. Fewer insertions were carried by abundant cord blood beta clonotypes; a weaker similar trend was observed in young adult naive repertoires, while no such trend was observed in memory repertoires.

Including the terminal cysteine and phenylalanine, the CDR3 comprises 16 residues. The kept DNA is CDR3 alone, 48 bases in frame from the first base. Looking up the germline V gene yields CDR1 SGHTA and CDR2 FQGNSA. Cut back by 5 bases and 0 bases, the V and J ends lie 13 bases apart. This clonotype has just a few counts. What antigen it recognizes has not been identified. No qualities accompany the bases; no much larger clone lies one base away. Libraries were prepared through 5' RACE. TCRdb names Illumina HiSeq 2000 as the instrument used. Template switching added a universal primer binding site, and the final cDNA carried a unique molecular identifier that allowed TCR cDNA molecules to be counted accurately. Specific primers in the conserved constant-segment region were used to synthesize first-strand cDNA for TCR alpha and beta chains. To control for contamination, every cDNA library carried two barcodes: a SMART-Mk sample barcode plus Illumina barcodes. TruSeq adapter sequences, together with Illumina sample barcodes, were added in two successive PCR steps. TCR alpha and beta cDNA libraries were sequenced on the Illumina HiSeq platform with custom primers. In the original analysis: MiGEC was used to process raw reads and extract unique molecular identifiers, and MiXCR was used to find CDR3 positions. Recombination models were inferred per individual with the repgenHMM and IGoR tools using an EM algorithm. The tcR package in R was used for shared clonotype analysis, with sharing normalized by the product of cloneset sizes. To study raw recombination free of thymic and clonal selection effects, out-of-frame nonproductive sequences were analyzed. In TCRdb, the public reads were trimmed at Q25 with fastp and aligned with MiXCR, with productive beta chains retained. Records with the same CDR3 protein are collapsed into one entry carrying the most frequent genes and DNA. These V and J calls are TCRdb output, not the study's own analysis. The sample has some 660,000 distinct CDR3 sequences on record, around 8.6% of them singletons. Clones ranked in the top ten supply approximately 0.94% of the sample.

Every donor was a healthy Caucasian. Three pairs of female monozygotic twins, all aged roughly 18 to 30 years, made up the twin cohort. Peripheral blood mononuclear cells were the source from which RNA for the TCR libraries was isolated. These data also featured in a second study, about yellow fever vaccine responses in identical twins. As noted in the second study: According to the authors, in identical twins the way T cells responded to vaccination appeared partly convergent and partly personalized. In the study, vaccine-responding T cell clones were precisely tracked in identical twins.

The chain couples TRBV7-2 to TRBJ2-2, with TRBD1 tentatively as D gene (5 bases match). The receptor was derived from a woman younger than 35 in good health. Sequenced input: PBMCs. CDR3 sequence: CASSETGPANTGELFF. In nucleotide form, the sequence is TGTGCCAGCAGCGAAACAGGACCTGCGAACACCGGGGAGCTGTTTTTT.